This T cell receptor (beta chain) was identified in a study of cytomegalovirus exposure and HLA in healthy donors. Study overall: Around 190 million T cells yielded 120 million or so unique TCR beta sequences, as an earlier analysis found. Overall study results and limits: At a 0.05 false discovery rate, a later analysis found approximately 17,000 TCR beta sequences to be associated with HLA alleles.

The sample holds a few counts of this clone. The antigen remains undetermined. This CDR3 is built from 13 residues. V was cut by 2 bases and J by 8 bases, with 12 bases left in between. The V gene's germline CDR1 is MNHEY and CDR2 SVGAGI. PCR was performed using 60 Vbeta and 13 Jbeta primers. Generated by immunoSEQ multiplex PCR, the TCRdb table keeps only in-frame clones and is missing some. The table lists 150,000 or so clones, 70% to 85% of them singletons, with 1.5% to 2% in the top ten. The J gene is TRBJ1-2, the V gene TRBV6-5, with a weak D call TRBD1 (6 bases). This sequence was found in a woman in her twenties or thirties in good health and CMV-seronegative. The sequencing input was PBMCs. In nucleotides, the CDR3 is TGTGCCAGCAGTTACCAACAGGGTATCGGCTACACCTTC. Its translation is CASSYQQGIGYTF.